Listed here are 4 T cell receptor beta chains from one sample, sequenced in a study of T cells in Graves' hyperthyroidism and ophthalmopathy. Amplified TCR beta CDR3 regions derived from RNA transcripts. HTBI primers were the set used in a first-round RT-PCR of the TCR CDR3. TCRdb called the multiplex PCR reads again in MiXCR, with one record for every CDR3 protein. Among roughly 600,000 distinct CDR3 sequences listed, about 14% were seen once. The sequencing input was blood. These receptors were collected from a woman aged 45-65 years with Graves' ophthalmopathy.

Remarks on this clonotype: A read error may be the cause here, since a much bigger clone is one base away. This chain links TRBV12-3 or TRBV12-4 with TRBJ2-1; TRBD1 aligns across 10 bases. The CDR3 is 17 amino acids. Trimming at V came to 1 base and at J to 7 bases, leaving 10 bases not matched to a gene. CDR3 region: CASSLGAVTGGGNEQFF. CDR3 in DNA: TGTGCCAGCAGTTTAGGGGCGGTGACAGGGGGCGGGAATGAGCAGTTCTTC.

The V call is TRBV10-1, the J call TRBJ2-7; D unclear. Germline V gene data show CDR1 as WNHNN and CDR2 as SYGVQD (reference sequence). The CDR3 loop spans 13 amino acids. V lost 4 bases to trimming and J lost 2 bases, with 9 bases between them. This chain's CDR3 is CASSAGMTYEQYF. In DNA form, the CDR3 reads TGCGCCAGCAGTGCTGGCATGACCTACGAGCAGTACTTC.

The V gene is TRBV11-3, the J gene TRBJ2-2; D is undetermined. Germline V gene sequence: CDR1 SGHNT, CDR2 YENEEA. Between the trimmed V and J ends, which lost 0 bases and 1 base, there was a span of 12 bases. The CDR3 length is 17 residues. For the CDR3, the DNA is TGTGCCAGCAGCTTAGATCGAGGTAGCCTGAACACCGGGGAGCTGTTTTTT. Its protein product is CASSLDRGSLNTGELFF. Drawing the rest from reference TRBV11-3 and TRBJ2-2, the complete variable domain is EAGVVQSPRYKIIEKKQPVAFWCNPISGHNTLYWYLQNLGQGPELLIRYENEEAVDDSQLPKDRFSAERLKGVDSTLKIQPAELGDSAVYLCASSLDRGSLNTGELFFGEGSRLTVL.

Concerning this clonotype: A much larger clone differs by one base, so this may be a read error. The V gene is TRBV6-2 or TRBV6-3, the J gene TRBJ1-5; TRBD1 might be the D (5 bases). Germline V gene lookup returns CDR1 MNHEY and CDR2 SVGEGT. V gave up 6 bases and J gave up 5 bases, with 11 bases separating them. This CDR3 is 13 amino acids long. The CDR3 loop reads CASRTDSDQPQHF. In nucleotides, the CDR3 is TGTGCCAGCAGAACCGACAGTGATCAGCCCCAGCATTTT.